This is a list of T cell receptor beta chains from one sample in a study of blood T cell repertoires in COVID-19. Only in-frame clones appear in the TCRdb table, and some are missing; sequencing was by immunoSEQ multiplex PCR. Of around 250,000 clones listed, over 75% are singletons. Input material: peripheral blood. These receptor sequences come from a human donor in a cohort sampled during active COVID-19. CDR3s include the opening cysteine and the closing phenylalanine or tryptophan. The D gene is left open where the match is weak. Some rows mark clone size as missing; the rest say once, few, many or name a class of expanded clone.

cdr3_nt: TGCGCCAGCAGCCCCGGCGGTTGGTCTGAAGCTTTCTTT
cdr3_aa: CASSPGGWSEAFF
d_call: NA
j_call: TRBJ1-1
v_call: TRBV5-1
clone_size: NA

cdr3_nt: TGTGCCACCAGACAGGGGTCCCCTGAAGCTTTCTTT
cdr3_aa: CATRQGSPEAFF
d_call: TRBD1
j_call: TRBJ1-1
v_call: TRBV15
clone_size: few

cdr3_nt: TGTGCCAGCAGCTGGCCGAGCACAGATACGCAGTATTTT
cdr3_aa: CASSWPSTDTQYF
d_call: NA
j_call: TRBJ2-3
v_call: TRBV7-9
clone_size: NA

cdr3_nt: TGTGCCAGCATCCCACCGGGACTAGCGGGAGGTTCCACAGATACGCAGTATTTT
cdr3_aa: CASIPPGLAGGSTDTQYF
d_call: TRBD2
j_call: TRBJ2-3
v_call: TRBV5-4
clone_size: NA

cdr3_nt: TGTGCCAGCAGTGACCGTATACAGGGCTGGGGTAGCAATCAGCCCCAGCATTTT
cdr3_aa: CASSDRIQGWGSNQPQHF
d_call: NA
j_call: TRBJ1-5
v_call: TRBV6-2/TRBV6-3
clone_size: NA

cdr3_nt: TGTGCCTGGAGAGGAGGGACAGTCTATAACACCGGGGAGCTGTTTTTT
cdr3_aa: CAWRGGTVYNTGELFF
d_call: NA
j_call: TRBJ2-2
v_call: TRBV30
clone_size: NA

cdr3_nt: TGTGCCTGGAGTGTACAGAGTGCCGAGCAGTACTTC
cdr3_aa: CAWSVQSAEQYF
d_call: NA
j_call: TRBJ2-7
v_call: TRBV30
clone_size: NA

cdr3_nt: TGTGCCAGCACTCCGGCGGAGGGATCCTACGAGCAGTACTTC
cdr3_aa: CASTPAEGSYEQYF
d_call: NA
j_call: TRBJ2-7
v_call: TRBV2
clone_size: NA

cdr3_nt: TGTGCCAGCAGCTCCCGTTTGCGGGTCGCCCCCAATGAGCAGTTCTTC
cdr3_aa: CASSSRLRVAPNEQFF
d_call: NA
j_call: TRBJ2-1
v_call: TRBV9
clone_size: NA

cdr3_nt: TGTGCCAGCCGGCGCAGCGGGGGTTTGGTATACGGGACCCAGTACTTC
cdr3_aa: CASRRSGGLVYGTQYF
d_call: TRBD2
j_call: TRBJ2-5
v_call: TRBV19
clone_size: NA

cdr3_nt: TGTGCCAGCAGCCTCTCCAGACAGGTTGAAAGCTATGGCTACACCTTC
cdr3_aa: CASSLSRQVESYGYTF
d_call: NA
j_call: TRBJ1-2
v_call: TRBV7-2
clone_size: NA

cdr3_nt: TGTGCCAGCAGCTTACAGGGGGCTGGGGCCAACGTCCTGACTTTC
cdr3_aa: CASSLQGAGANVLTF
d_call: TRBD1
j_call: TRBJ2-6
v_call: TRBV11-2
clone_size: few

cdr3_nt: TGTGCCAGCAGCCATGATGGCGGAGGGGGGGGGTCTGAAGCTTTCTTT
cdr3_aa: CASSHDGGGGGSEAFF
d_call: NA
j_call: TRBJ1-1
v_call: TRBV7-6
clone_size: NA

cdr3_nt: TGTGCCTGGAGGGCGAACACCCCGGGACACTTTTTTGCCTACGAGCAGTACTTC
cdr3_aa: CAWRANTPGHFFAYEQYF
d_call: NA
j_call: TRBJ2-7
v_call: TRBV30
clone_size: NA

cdr3_nt: TGTGCCTGGAGTGTACCGTACGGGATGTATGGAGACGAGCAGTACTTC
cdr3_aa: CAWSVPYGMYGDEQYF
d_call: NA
j_call: TRBJ2-7
v_call: TRBV30
clone_size: NA

cdr3_nt: TGTGCCAGCAGTCCCGGAGGGCCCAACCCCTACGAGCAGTACTTC
cdr3_aa: CASSPGGPNPYEQYF
d_call: NA
j_call: TRBJ2-7
v_call: TRBV7-2
clone_size: NA

cdr3_nt: TGTGCCATCAGTGTCAGGGAGGACGAGCAGTACTTC
cdr3_aa: CAISVREDEQYF
d_call: NA
j_call: TRBJ2-7
v_call: TRBV10-3
clone_size: once

cdr3_nt: TGCGCCAGCAGCCAAGAAATCGCTAGGTCAGATACGCAGTATTTT
cdr3_aa: CASSQEIARSDTQYF
d_call: NA
j_call: TRBJ2-3
v_call: TRBV4-3
clone_size: once